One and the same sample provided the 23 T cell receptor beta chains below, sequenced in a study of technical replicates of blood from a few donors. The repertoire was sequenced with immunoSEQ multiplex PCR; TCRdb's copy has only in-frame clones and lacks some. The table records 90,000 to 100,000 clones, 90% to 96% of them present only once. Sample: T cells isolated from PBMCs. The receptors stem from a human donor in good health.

Here the CDR3 DNA reads TGCGCCAGCAGTGAATGGGAGGGAGAGAGCAATGAGCAGTTCTTC. Translating it yields CASSEWEGESNEQFF. V is TRBV10-1 and J is TRBJ2-1, with 7 nucleotides matching TRBD2. The CDR3 length is 15 residues. Unmatched junction bases numbered 8, after V lost 3 bases and J lost 6 bases. The germline V gene encodes CDR1 WNHNN and CDR2 SYGVQD (reference sequence).

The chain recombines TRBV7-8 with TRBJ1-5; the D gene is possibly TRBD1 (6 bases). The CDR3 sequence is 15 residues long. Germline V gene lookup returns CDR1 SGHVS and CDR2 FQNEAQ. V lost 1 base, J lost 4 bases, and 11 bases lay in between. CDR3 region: CASSLELQGNQPQHF. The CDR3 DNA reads TGTGCCAGCAGCTTAGAATTACAGGGTAATCAGCCCCAGCATTTT. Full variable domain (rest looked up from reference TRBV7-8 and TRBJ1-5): GAGVSQSPRYKVAKRGQDVALRCDPISGHVSLFWYQQALGQGPEFLTYFQNEAQLDKSGLPSDRFFAERPEGSVSTLKIQRTQQEDSAVYLCASSLELQGNQPQHFGDGTRLSIL.

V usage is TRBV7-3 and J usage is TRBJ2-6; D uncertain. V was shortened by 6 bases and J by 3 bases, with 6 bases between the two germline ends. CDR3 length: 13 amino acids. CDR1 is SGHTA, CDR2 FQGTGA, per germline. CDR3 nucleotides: TGTGCCAGCAGTCCGAGTGGGGCCAACGTCCTGACTTTC. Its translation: CASSPSGANVLTF.

Here the CDR3 reads CASSLDRSSYEQYF. The CDR3 DNA sequence: TGTGCCAGCAGCTTGGACAGGAGCTCCTACGAGCAGTACTTC. This chain connects TRBV7-2 to TRBJ2-7; 7 nucleotides align to TRBD1. CDR3 length: 14 amino acids. Trimming took 3 bases from V and 0 from J; bases not matched to a gene: 2. The germline V gene has CDR1 SGHTA and CDR2 FQGNSA.

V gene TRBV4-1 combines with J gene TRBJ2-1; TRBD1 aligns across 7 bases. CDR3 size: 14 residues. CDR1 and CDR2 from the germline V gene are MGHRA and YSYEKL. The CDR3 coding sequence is TGCGCAACCAGGGGGTTTACCTCCTACAATGAGCAGTTCTTC. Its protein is CATRGFTSYNEQFF.

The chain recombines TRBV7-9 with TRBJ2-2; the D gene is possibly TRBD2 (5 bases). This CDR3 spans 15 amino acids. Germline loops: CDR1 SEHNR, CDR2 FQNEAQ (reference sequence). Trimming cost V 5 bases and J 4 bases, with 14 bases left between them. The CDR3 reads CASSTSRELTGELFF. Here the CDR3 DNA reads TGTGCCAGCAGCACTTCCCGGGAACTCACCGGGGAGCTGTTTTTT. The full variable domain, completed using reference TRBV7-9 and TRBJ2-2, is DTGVSQNPRHKITKRGQNVTFRCDPISEHNRLYWYRQTLGQGPEFLTYFQNEAQLEKSRLLSDRFSAERPKGSFSTLEIQRTEQGDSAMYLCASSTSRELTGELFFGEGSRLTVL.

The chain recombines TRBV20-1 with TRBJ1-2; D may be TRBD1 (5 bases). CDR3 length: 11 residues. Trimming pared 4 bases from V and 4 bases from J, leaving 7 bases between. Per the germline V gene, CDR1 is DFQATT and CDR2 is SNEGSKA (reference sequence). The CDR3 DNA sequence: TGCAGTGCTACAGGGCCCTATGGCTACACCTTC. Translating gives CSATGPYGYTF.

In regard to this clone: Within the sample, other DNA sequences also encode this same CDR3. The DNA for the CDR3 is TGTGCCAGCAGCCGGGACAGGGAGACAGATACGCAGTATTTT. It yields the protein CASSRDRETDTQYF. The rearrangement links TRBV6-4 to TRBJ2-3; 9 nucleotides line up with TRBD1. CDR3 length equals 14 residues. V lost 6 bases and J lost 3; bases outside the gene matches: 4. Germline V CDR1 and CDR2: MRHNA, SNTAGT.

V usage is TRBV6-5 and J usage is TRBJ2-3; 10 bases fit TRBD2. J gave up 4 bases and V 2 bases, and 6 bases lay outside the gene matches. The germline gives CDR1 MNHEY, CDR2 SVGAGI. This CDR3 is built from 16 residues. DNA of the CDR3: TGTGCCAGCAGTTACCTGCTAGCGGGAGAGGCAGATACGCAGTATTTT. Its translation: CASSYLLAGEADTQYF.

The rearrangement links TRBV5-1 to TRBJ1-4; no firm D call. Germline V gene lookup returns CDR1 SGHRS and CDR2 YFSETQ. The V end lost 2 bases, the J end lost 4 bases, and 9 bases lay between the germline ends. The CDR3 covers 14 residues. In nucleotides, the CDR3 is TGCGCCAGCAGCTTAGACATCCTTAATGAAAAACTGTTTTTT. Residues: CASSLDILNEKLFF.

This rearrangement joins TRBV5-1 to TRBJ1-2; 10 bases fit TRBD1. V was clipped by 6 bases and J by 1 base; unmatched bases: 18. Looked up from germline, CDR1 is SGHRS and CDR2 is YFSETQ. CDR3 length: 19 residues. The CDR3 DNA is TGCGCCAGCACCCCTCATCTCCGAGGGACAGGGGAACTTAACTATGGCTACACCTTC. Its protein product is CASTPHLRGTGELNYGYTF. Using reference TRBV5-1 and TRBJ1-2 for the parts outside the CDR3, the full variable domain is KAGVTQTPRYLIKTRGQQVTLSCSPISGHRSVSWYQQTPGQGLQFLFEYFSETQRNKGNFPGRFSGRQFSNSRSEMNVSTLELGDSALYLCASTPHLRGTGELNYGYTFGSGTRLTVV.

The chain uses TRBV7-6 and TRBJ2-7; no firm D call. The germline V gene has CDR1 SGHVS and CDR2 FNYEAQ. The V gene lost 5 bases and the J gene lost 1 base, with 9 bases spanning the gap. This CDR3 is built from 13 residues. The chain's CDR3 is CASSKGVSYEQYF. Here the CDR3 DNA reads TGTGCCAGCAGCAAAGGAGTGTCCTACGAGCAGTACTTC. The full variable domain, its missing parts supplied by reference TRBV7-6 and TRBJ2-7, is GAGVSQSPRYKVTKRGQDVALRCDPISGHVSLYWYRQALGQGPEFLTYFNYEAQQDKSGLPNDRFSAERPEGSISTLTIQRTEQRDSAMYRCASSKGVSYEQYFGPGTRLTVT.

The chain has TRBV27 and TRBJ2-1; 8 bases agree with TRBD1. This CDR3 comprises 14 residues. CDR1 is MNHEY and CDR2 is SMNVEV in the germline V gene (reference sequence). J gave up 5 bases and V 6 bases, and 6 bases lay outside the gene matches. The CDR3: CASRRTGINNEQFF. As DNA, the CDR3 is TGTGCCAGCAGACGGACAGGGATCAACAATGAGCAGTTCTTC.

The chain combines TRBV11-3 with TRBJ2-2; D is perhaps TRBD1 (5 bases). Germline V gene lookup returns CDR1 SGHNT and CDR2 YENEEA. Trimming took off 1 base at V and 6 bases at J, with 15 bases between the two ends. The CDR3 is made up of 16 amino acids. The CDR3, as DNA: TGTGCCAGCAGCTTAGGAGCAGGGATGGGCCCCGGGGAGCTGTTTTTT. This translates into CASSLGAGMGPGELFF. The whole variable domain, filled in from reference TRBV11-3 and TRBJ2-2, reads EAGVVQSPRYKIIEKKQPVAFWCNPISGHNTLYWYLQNLGQGPELLIRYENEEAVDDSQLPKDRFSAERLKGVDSTLKIQPAELGDSAVYLCASSLGAGMGPGELFFGEGSRLTVL.

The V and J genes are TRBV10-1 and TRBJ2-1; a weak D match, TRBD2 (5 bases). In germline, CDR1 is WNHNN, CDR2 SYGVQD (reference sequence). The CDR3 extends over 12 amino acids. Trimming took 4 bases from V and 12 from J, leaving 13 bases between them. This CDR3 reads CASSVSGSGQFF. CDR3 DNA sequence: TGCGCCAGCAGTGTAAGTGGGAGCGGGCAGTTCTTC.

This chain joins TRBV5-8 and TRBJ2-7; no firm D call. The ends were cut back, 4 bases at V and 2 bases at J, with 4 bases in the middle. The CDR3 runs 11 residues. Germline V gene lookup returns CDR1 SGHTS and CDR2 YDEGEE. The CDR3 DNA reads TGTGCCAGCAGCCGGGCCTACGAGCAGTACTTC. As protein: CASSRAYEQYF.

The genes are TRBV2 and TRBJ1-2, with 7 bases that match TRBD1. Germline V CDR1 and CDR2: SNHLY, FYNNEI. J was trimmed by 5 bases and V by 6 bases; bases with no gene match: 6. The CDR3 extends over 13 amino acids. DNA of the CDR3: TGTGCCAGCAGAGCCGGGACAGCATATGGCTACACCTTC. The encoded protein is CASRAGTAYGYTF.

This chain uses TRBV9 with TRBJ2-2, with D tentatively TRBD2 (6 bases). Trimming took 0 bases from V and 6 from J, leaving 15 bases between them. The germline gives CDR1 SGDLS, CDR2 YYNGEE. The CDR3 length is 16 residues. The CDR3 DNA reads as TGTGCCAGCAGCGTAGAGACCCGGGAGTGGGCCGGGGAGCTGTTTTTT. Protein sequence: CASSVETREWAGELFF.

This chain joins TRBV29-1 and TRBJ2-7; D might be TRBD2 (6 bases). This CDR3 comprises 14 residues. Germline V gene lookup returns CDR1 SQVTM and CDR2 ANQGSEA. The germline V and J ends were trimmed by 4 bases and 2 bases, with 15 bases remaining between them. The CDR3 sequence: CSVVRDSSTYEQYF. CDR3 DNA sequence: TGCAGCGTTGTCCGGGACTCCTCTACCTACGAGCAGTACTTC.

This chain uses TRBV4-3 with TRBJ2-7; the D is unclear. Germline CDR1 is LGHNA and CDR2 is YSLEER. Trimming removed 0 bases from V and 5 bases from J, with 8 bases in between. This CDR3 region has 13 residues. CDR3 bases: TGCGCCAGCAGCCAAGATGCGCGTAACGAGCAGTACTTC. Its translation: CASSQDARNEQYF.

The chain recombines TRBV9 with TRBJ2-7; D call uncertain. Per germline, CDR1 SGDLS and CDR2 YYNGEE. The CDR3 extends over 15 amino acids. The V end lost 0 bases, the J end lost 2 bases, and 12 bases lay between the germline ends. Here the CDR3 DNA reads TGTGCCAGCAGCGTAGCTCTGACCGACACCTACGAGCAGTACTTC. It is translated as CASSVALTDTYEQYF. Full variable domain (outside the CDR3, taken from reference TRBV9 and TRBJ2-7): DSGVTQTPKHLITATGQRVTLRCSPRSGDLSVYWYQQSLDQGLQFLIQYYNGEERAKGNILERFSAQQFPDLHSELNLSSLELGDSALYFCASSVALTDTYEQYFGPGTRLTVT.

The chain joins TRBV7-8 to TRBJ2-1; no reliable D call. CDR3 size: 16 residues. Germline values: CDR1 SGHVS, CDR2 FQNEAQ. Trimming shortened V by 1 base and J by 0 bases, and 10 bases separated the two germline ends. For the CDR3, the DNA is TGTGCCAGCAGCTTAGGCATACCTAGCTCCTACAATGAGCAGTTCTTC. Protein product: CASSLGIPSSYNEQFF.

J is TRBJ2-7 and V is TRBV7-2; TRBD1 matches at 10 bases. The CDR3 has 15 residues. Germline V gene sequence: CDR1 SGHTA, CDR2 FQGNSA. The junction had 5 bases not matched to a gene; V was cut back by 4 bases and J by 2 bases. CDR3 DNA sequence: TGTGCCAGCAGCTCTAGGGGACAGGGGACCTACGAGCAGTACTTC. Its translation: CASSSRGQGTYEQYF.